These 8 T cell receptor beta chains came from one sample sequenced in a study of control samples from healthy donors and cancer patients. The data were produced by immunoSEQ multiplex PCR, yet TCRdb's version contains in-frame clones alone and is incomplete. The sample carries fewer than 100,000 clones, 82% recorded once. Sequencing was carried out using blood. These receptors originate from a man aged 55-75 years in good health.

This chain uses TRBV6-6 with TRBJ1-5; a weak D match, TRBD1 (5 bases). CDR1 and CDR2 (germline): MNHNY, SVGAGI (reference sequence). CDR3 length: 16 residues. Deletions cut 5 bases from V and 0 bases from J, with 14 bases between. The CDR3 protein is CASSPSGGHSNQPQHF. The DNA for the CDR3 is TGTGCCAGCAGTCCCTCGGGCGGACATAGCAATCAGCCCCAGCATTTT.

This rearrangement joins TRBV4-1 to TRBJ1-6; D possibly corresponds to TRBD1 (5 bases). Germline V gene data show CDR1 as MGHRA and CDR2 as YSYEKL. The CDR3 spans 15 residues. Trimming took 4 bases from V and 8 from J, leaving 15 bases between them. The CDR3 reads CASSRLGPGHSPLHF. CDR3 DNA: TGCGCCAGCAGCCGACTAGGTCCGGGGCATTCACCCCTCCACTTT.

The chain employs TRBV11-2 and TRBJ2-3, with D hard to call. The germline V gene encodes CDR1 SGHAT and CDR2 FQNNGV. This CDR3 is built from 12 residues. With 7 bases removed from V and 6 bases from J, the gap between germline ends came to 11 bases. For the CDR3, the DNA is TGTGCCAGCACCCCTAGTTCGGATACGCAGTATTTT. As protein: CASTPSSDTQYF.

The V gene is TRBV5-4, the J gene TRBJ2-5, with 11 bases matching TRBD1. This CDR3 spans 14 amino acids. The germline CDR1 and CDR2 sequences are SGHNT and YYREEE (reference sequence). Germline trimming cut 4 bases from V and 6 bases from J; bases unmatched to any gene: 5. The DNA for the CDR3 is TGTGCCAGCAGCGGGACAGGGGGTCGGAAGACCCAGTACTTC. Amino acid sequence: CASSGTGGRKTQYF.

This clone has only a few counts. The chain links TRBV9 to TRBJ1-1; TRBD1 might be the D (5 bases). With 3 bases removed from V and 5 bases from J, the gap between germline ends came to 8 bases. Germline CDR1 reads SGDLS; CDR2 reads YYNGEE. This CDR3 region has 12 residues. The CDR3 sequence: CASSGRGTEAFF. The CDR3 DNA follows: TGTGCCAGCAGCGGGAGGGGAACTGAAGCTTTCTTT.

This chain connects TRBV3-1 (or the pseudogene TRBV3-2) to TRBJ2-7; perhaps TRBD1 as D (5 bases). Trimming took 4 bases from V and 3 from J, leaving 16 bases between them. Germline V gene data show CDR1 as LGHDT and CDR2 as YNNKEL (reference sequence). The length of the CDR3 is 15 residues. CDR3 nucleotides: TGTGCCAGCAGCCGGATCCAGGGTTGGGGCTACGAGCAGTACTTC. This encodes CASSRIQGWGYEQYF.

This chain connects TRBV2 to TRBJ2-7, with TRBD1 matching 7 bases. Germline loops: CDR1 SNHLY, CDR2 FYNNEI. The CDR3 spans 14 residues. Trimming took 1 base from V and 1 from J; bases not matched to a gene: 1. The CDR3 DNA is TGTGCCAGCAGTGAAGTCAGGGGGTCCTACGAGCAGTACTTC. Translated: CASSEVRGSYEQYF.

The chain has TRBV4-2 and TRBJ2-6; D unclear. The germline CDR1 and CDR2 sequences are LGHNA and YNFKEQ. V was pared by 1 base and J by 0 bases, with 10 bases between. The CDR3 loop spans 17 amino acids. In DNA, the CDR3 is TGTGCCAGCAGCCAAGCGTGGGAAAGCTCTGGGGCCAACGTCCTGACTTTC. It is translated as CASSQAWESSGANVLTF.